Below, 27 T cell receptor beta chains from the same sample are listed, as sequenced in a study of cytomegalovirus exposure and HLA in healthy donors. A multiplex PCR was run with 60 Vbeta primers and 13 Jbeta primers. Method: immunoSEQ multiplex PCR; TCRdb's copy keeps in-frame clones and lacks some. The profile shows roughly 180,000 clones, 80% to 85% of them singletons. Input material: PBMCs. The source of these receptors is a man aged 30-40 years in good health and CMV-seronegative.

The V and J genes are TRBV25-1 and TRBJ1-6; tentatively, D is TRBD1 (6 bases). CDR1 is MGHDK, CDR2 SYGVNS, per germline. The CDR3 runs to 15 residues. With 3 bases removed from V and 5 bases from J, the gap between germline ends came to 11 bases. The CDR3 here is CASSDHNRDNSPLHF. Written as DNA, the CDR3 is TGTGCCAGCAGTGACCACAACAGGGATAATTCACCCCTCCACTTT.

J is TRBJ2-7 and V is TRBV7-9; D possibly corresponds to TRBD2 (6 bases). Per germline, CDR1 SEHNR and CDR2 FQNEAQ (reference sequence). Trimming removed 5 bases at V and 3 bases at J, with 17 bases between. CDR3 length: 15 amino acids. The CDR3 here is CASSPLGGSFYEQYF. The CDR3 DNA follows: TGTGCCAGCAGCCCCCTTGGGGGGTCCTTCTACGAGCAGTACTTC.

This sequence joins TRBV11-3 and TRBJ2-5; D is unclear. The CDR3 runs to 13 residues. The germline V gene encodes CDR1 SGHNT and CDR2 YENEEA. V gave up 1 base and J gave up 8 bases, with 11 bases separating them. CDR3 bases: TGTGCCAGCAGCTTAGCCCTAGGTGGTACCCAGTACTTC. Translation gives CASSLALGGTQYF.

The DNA of the CDR3 is TGTGCCACCGGCGCTAGCGGGAGTCTACGTACGCAGTATTTT. Residues: CATGASGSLRTQYF. The rearrangement uses TRBV15 and TRBJ2-3, with 10 bases matching TRBD2. Germline CDR1 LNHNV, CDR2 YYDKDF (reference sequence). The CDR3 runs 14 residues. The V gene end was trimmed by 8 bases and the J gene end by 8 bases; junction bases not matched to a gene: 10.

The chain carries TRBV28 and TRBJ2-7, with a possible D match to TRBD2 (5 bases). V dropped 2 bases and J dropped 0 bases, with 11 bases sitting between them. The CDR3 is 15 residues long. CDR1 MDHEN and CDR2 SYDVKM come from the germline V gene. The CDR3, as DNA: TGTGCCAGCAGTTTAAGAGGGATCCGCTCCTACGAGCAGTACTTC. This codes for CASSLRGIRSYEQYF.

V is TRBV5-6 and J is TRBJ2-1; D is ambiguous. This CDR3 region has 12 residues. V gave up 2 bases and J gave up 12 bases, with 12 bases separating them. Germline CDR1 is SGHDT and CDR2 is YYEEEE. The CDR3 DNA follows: TGTGCCAGCAGCTTTGTAGACTCCGGGCAGTTCTTC. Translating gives CASSFVDSGQFF.

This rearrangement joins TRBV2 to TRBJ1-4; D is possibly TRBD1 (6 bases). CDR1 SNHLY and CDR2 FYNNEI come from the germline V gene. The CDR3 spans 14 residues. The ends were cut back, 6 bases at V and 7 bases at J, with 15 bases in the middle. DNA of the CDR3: TGTGCCAGCAGCCAACAGGGAATGGGTGAAAAACTGTTTTTT. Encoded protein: CASSQQGMGEKLFF.

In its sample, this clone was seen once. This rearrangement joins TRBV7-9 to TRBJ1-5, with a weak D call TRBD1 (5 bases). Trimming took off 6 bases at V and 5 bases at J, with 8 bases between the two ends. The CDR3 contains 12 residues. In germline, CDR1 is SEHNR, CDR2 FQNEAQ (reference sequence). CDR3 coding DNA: TGTGCCAGCAGGTGGGGGGATCAGCCCCAGCATTTT. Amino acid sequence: CASRWGDQPQHF.

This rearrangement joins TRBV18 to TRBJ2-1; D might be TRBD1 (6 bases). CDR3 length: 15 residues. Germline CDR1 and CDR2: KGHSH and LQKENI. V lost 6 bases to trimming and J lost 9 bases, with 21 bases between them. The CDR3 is CASSPSGQGRAEQFF. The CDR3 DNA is TGTGCCAGCTCCCCCTCCGGCCAGGGGCGGGCTGAGCAGTTCTTC. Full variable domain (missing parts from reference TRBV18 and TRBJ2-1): NAGVMQNPRHLVRRRGQEARLRCSPMKGHSHVYWYRQLPEEGLKFMVYLQKENIIDESGMPKERFSAEFPKEGPSILRIQQVVRGDSAAYFCASSPSGQGRAEQFFGPGTRLTVL.

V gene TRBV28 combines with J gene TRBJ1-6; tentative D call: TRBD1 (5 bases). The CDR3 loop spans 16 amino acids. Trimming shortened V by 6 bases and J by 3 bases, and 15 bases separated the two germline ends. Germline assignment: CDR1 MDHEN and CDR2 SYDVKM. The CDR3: CASSSSGTGYNSPLHF. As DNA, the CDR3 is TGTGCCAGCAGCTCCTCAGGGACTGGCTATAATTCACCCCTCCACTTT.

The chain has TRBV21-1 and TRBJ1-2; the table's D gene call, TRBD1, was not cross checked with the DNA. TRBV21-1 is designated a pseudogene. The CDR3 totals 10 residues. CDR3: CAIRDRGYTF. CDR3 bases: TGTGCCATCCGGGACAGGGGCTACACCTTC.

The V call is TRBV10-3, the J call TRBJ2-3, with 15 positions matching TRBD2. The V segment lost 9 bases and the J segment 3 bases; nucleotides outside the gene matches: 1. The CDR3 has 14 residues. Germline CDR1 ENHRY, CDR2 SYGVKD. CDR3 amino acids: CAIGTSGGTDTQYF. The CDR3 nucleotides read TGTGCCATAGGGACTAGCGGGGGGACAGATACGCAGTATTTT.

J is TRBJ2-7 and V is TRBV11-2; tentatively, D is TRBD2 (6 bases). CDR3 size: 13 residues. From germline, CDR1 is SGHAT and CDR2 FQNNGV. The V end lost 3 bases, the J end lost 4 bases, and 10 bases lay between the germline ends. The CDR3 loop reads CASSFRDSYEQYF. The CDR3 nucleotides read TGTGCCAGCAGCTTTCGGGACTCTTACGAGCAGTACTTC.

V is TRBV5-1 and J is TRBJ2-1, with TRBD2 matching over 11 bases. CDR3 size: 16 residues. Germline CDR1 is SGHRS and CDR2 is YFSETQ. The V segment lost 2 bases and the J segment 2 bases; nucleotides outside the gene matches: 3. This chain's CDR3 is CASSLTSGGPYNEQFF. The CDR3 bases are TGCGCCAGCAGCTTAACTAGCGGGGGACCCTACAATGAGCAGTTCTTC. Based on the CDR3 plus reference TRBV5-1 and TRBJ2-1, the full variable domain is KAGVTQTPRYLIKTRGQQVTLSCSPISGHRSVSWYQQTPGQGLQFLFEYFSETQRNKGNFPGRFSGRQFSNSRSEMNVSTLELGDSALYLCASSLTSGGPYNEQFFGPGTRLTVL.

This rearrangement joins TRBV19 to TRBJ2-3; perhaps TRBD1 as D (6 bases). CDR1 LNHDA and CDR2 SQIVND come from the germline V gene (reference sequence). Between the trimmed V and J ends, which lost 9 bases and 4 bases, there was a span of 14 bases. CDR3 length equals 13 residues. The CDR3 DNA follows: TGTGCCAGCTCTTTGGGGGCGTCAGATACGCAGTATTTT. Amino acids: CASSLGASDTQYF.

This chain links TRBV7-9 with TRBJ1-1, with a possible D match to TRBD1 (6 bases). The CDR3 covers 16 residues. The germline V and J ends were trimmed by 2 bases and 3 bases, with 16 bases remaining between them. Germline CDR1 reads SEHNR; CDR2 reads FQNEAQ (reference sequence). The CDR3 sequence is CASSLHTGRGDTEAFF. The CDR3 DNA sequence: TGTGCCAGCAGCTTACATACAGGGAGGGGGGACACTGAAGCTTTCTTT.

CDR3 residues: CASSEERPGQRSYEQYF. The CDR3, as DNA: TGTGCCAGCAGTGAAGAACGACCGGGACAGAGATCCTACGAGCAGTACTTC. V and J are TRBV2 and TRBJ2-7, with 7 bases aligning to TRBD1. CDR3 length: 17 amino acids. The J segment lost 1 base and the V segment lost 1 base, leaving 10 bases of the junction unmatched. Germline-derived CDR1 and CDR2 are SNHLY and FYNNEI. Complete variable domain (other parts from reference TRBV2 and TRBJ2-7): EPEVTQTPSHQVTQMGQEVILRCVPISNHLYFYWYRQILGQKVEFLVSFYNNEISEKSEIFDDQFSVERPDGSNFTLKIRSTKLEDSAMYFCASSEERPGQRSYEQYFGPGTRLTVT.

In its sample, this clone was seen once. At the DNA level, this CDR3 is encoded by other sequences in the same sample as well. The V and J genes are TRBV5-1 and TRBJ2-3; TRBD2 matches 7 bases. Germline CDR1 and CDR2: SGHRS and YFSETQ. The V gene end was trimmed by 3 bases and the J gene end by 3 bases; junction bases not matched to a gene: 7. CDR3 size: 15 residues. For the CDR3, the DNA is TGCGCCAGCAGCTCCCAATGGGGGGGAACAGATACGCAGTATTTT. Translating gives CASSSQWGGTDTQYF. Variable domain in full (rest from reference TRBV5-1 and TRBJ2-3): KAGVTQTPRYLIKTRGQQVTLSCSPISGHRSVSWYQQTPGQGLQFLFEYFSETQRNKGNFPGRFSGRQFSNSRSEMNVSTLELGDSALYLCASSSQWGGTDTQYFGPGTRLTVL.

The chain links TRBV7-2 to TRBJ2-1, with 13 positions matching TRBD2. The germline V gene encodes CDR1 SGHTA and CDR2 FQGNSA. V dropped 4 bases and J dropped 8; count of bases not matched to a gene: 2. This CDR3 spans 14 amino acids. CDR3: CASSYGLAGDEQFF. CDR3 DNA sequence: TGTGCCAGCAGCTACGGACTAGCGGGAGATGAGCAGTTCTTC.

The CDR3 DNA sequence: TGCGCCAGCAGTGAGGACAGCACTGAAGCTTTCTTT. Protein product: CASSEDSTEAFF. This rearrangement joins TRBV10-1 to TRBJ1-1; tentative D call: TRBD1 (5 bases). V lost 2 bases and J lost 4, with 5 bases in between. The germline CDR1 and CDR2 sequences are WNHNN and SYGVQD (reference sequence). This CDR3 spans 12 amino acids.

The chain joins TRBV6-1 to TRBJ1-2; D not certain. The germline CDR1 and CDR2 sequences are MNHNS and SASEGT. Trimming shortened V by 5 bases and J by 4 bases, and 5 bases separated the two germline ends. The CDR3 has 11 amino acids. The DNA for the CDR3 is TGTGCCAGCAGTTCCGGCTATGGCTACACCTTC. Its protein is CASSSGYGYTF.

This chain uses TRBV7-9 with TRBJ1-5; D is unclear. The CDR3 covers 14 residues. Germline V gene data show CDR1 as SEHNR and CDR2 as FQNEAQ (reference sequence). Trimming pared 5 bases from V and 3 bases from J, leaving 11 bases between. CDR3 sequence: CASSHNSPNQPQHF. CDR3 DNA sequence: TGTGCCAGCAGCCACAACAGTCCCAATCAGCCCCAGCATTTT.

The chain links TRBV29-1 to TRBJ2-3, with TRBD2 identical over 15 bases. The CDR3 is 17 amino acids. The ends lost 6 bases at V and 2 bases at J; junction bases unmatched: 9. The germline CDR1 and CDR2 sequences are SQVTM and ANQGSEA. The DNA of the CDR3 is TGCAGCGTGGCTGGACTAGCGGGGGGGAGAACCACAGATACGCAGTATTTT. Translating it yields CSVAGLAGGRTTDTQYF.

The CDR3 region is CASSSRDRAWETQYF. The CDR3 nucleotides read TGTGCCAGCAGCTCCCGGGACAGGGCTTGGGAGACCCAGTACTTC. This rearrangement joins TRBV27 to TRBJ2-5, with 9 bases fitting TRBD1. CDR3 length equals 15 residues. V lost 6 bases to trimming and J lost 5 bases; unmatched junction nucleotides: 10. Germline loops: CDR1 MNHEY, CDR2 SMNVEV (reference sequence).

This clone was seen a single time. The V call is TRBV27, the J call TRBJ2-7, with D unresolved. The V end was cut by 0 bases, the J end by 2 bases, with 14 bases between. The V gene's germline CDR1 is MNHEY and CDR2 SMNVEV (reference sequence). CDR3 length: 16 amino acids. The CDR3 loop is CASSLSGGPLAYEQYF. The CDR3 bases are TGTGCCAGCAGTTTATCAGGCGGCCCGCTCGCCTACGAGCAGTACTTC.

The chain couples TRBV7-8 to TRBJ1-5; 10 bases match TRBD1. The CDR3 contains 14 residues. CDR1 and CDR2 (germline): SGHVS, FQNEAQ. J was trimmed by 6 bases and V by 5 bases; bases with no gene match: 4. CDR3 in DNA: TGTGCCAGCAGCCCGGGACAGGGGATTCAGCCCCAGCATTTT. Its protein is CASSPGQGIQPQHF.

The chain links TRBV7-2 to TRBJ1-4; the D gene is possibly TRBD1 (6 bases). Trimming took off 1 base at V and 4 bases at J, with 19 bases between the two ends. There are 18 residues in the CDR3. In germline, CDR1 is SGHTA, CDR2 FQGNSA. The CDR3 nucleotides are TGTGCCAGCAGCTTAGACTCCTGGGCAGGGGCCATTAATGAAAAACTGTTTTTT. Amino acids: CASSLDSWAGAINEKLFF.